The rows below give T cell receptor beta chains drawn from one sample of a study of blood T cell repertoires in COVID-19. Libraries were prepared by immunoSEQ multiplex PCR; TCRdb keeps only in-frame clonotypes and omits some of them. This table has about 64,000 clones, approximately 90% appearing once. Sequenced sample: peripheral blood. Receptor source: a human donor in a cohort sampled during active COVID-19. Both conserved end residues are part of each CDR3. D genes are given only for firm matches. Size tells how often a clone was seen (once, few, many) or the class of an expanded clone, and some rows leave it out.

CDR3nt	CDR3aa	d_gene	j_gene	abundance	v_gene
TGTGCCAGCAGCCCATCTAGCGGGAGCTCCTACAATGAGCAGTTCTTC	CASSPSSGSSYNEQFF	TRBD2	TRBJ2-1	-	TRBV4-2
TGTGCCAGCAGTTCCGGGGACAGGGCTTACGAGCAGTACTTC	CASSSGDRAYEQYF	TRBD1	TRBJ2-7	-	TRBV28
TGTGCCAGCAGTTATGAAGGGAGAGTCACCGGCTACACCTTC	CASSYEGRVTGYTF	-	TRBJ1-2	-	TRBV28
TGTGCCAGCAGTGTACGACTAGCGGGAGACGAGCAGTACTTC	CASSVRLAGDEQYF	TRBD2	TRBJ2-7	-	TRBV2
TGTGCCAGCAGCGTACCGACAGGGTACACTGAAGCTTTCTTT	CASSVPTGYTEAFF	TRBD1	TRBJ1-1	-	TRBV7-2
TGTGCCAGTATTATAGGGGCTGGTACTGAAGCTTTCTTT	CASIIGAGTEAFF	-	TRBJ1-1	-	TRBV19
TGTGCCAGCAGTTCCCCAGGCAGGCGGGCTGAAGCTTTCTTT	CASSSPGRRAEAFF	-	TRBJ1-1	-	TRBV6-5
TGTGCCAGTAGTAAAGACAGTTACCAAGAGACCCAGTACTTC	CASSKDSYQETQYF	-	TRBJ2-5	-	TRBV19
TGTGCCAGCTCAGGGGGGATCAATGAGCAGTTCTTC	CASSGGINEQFF	-	TRBJ2-1	-	TRBV7-3
TGCAGCGTTGATCTGGCAGGGTCGAACTATGGCTACACCTTC	CSVDLAGSNYGYTF	-	TRBJ1-2	-	TRBV29-1
TGTGCCAGCACTCTGAAACACAGGGGGGGCACTGAAGCTTTCTTT	CASTLKHRGGTEAFF	TRBD1	TRBJ1-1	-	TRBV11-2
TGTGCCATCAGCCTACAGGGGAGCTCCTACGAGCAGTACTTC	CAISLQGSSYEQYF	TRBD1	TRBJ2-7	-	TRBV10-3
TGTGCCAGCAGCAAGACAGCGGGCGGGAACTTC	CASSKTAGGNF	-	TRBJ2-7	-	TRBV21-1
TGTGCCAGCAGCTCCGTTACAGGTACCTACAATGAGCAGTTCTTC	CASSSVTGTYNEQFF	-	TRBJ2-1	-	TRBV11-2
TGCAGCGTTGTTGAGCGGGAGGGCCTGTACAATGAGCAGTTCTTC	CSVVEREGLYNEQFF	TRBD2	TRBJ2-1	-	TRBV29-1
TGCGCCAGCAGCTTGTTAGGGACAGGGGCTTCAGAGACCCAGTACTTC	CASSLLGTGASETQYF	TRBD1	TRBJ2-5	-	TRBV5-1
TGCGCCAGCAGCTTGGTAATCCAGGGGCCGAACACTGAAGCTTTCTTT	CASSLVIQGPNTEAFF	-	TRBJ1-1	-	TRBV5-1
TGTGCCAGCAGCATGGCTAGCTCCTACGAGCAGTACTTC	CASSMASSYEQYF	-	TRBJ2-7	-	TRBV5-5
TGTGCCAGCAGCGAGGGGACAGGGACCTCCTACGAGCAGTACTTC	CASSEGTGTSYEQYF	TRBD1	TRBJ2-7	-	TRBV9
TGTGCCATCAGTGACCCCACCGGGCTAGCGGGAGGACAAGGTACGCAGTATTTT	CAISDPTGLAGGQGTQYF	TRBD2	TRBJ2-3	-	TRBV10-3
TGTGCCAGCAGTTTGCTAGCGGTGAACACCGGGGAGCTGTTTTTT	CASSLLAVNTGELFF	TRBD2	TRBJ2-2	-	TRBV27
TGCGCCAGCAGCTTGGAACGGACAGGTCCGGGGGAGCAGTTCTTC	CASSLERTGPGEQFF	TRBD1	TRBJ2-1	-	TRBV5-1
TGTGCCAGCAGTTACTCGTTCAGGGTATACAATGAGCAGTTCTTC	CASSYSFRVYNEQFF	-	TRBJ2-1	-	TRBV6-5
TGTGCCAGCAGTTTAACGACAGGGCGAAGGGGCTACACCTTC	CASSLTTGRRGYTF	TRBD1	TRBJ1-2	-	TRBV27
TGTGCCAGCTCACCACTCTCAAGGGGAGAGACCCAGTACTTC	CASSPLSRGETQYF	-	TRBJ2-5	-	TRBV18
TGTGCCAGTAGAGGCGGGAGATACAATGAGCAGTTCTTC	CASRGGRYNEQFF	TRBD2	TRBJ2-1	-	TRBV19
TGTGCCAGCAGCGTAGTGGCTAGCGGAGAGACCCAGTACTTC	CASSVVASGETQYF	TRBD2	TRBJ2-5	-	TRBV9
TGTGCCAGCAGCCCCCCCGGGGAGGGCACAGATACGCAGTATTTT	CASSPPGEGTDTQYF	-	TRBJ2-3	-	TRBV7-7
TGTGCCAGCAGTTTCCAAGGCCAAGCGGGAGCGGAGCAGTACTTC	CASSFQGQAGAEQYF	TRBD2	TRBJ2-7	-	TRBV27
TGTGCCAGCAGTCTTTGGGGGGGACATAACTCTGGGGCCAACGTCCTGACTTTC	CASSLWGGHNSGANVLTF	-	TRBJ2-6	-	TRBV28
TGTGCCAGCAGCTTAGGATCCCCGGGGGGAGGCTACACCTTC	CASSLGSPGGGYTF	-	TRBJ1-2	-	TRBV7-9
TGTGCCAGTAGGAGGGAGGCTCTCTACAATGAGCAGTTCTTC	CASRREALYNEQFF	-	TRBJ2-1	-	TRBV19
TGTGCCAGCAGCACGGGGGGGAGCTCTGGAAACACCATATATTTT	CASSTGGSSGNTIYF	-	TRBJ1-3	-	TRBV7-2
TGTGCCAGCAGCTTAGAGGGAGGATTGGGCGAGCAGTACTTC	CASSLEGGLGEQYF	-	TRBJ2-7	-	TRBV11-3
TGTGCCAGCAGAGAAAGACAGGGGGCAGGCTATGGCTACACCTTC	CASRERQGAGYGYTF	TRBD1	TRBJ1-2	-	TRBV2
TGTGCCTCAACGCTACAGGCGGCCCAGAAGACCCAGTACTTC	CASTLQAAQKTQYF	-	TRBJ2-5	-	TRBV2
TGTGCCAGCAGCGCCTACCTCAGGGAAACTGAAGCTTTCTTT	CASSAYLRETEAFF	-	TRBJ1-1	-	TRBV5-5
TGTGCCAGCAGCTTTGGTCTGACTAGCCTCCAGACCCAGTACTTC	CASSFGLTSLQTQYF	TRBD2	TRBJ2-5	-	TRBV7-2
TGTGCCAGCAATCTCCTCGATCAGCCCCAGCATTTT	CASNLLDQPQHF	-	TRBJ1-5	few	TRBV28
TGTGCCAGCAGTTCGGATCTGCGGGAGACCCAGTACTTC	CASSSDLRETQYF	-	TRBJ2-5	-	TRBV27
TGCGCCAGCAGCCCTGGGCCTTGGGACACTGAAGCTTTCTTT	CASSPGPWDTEAFF	-	TRBJ1-1	-	TRBV4-3
TGTGCCAGCAGCCCCCCGGGGGGGCCCTACAATGAGCAGTTCTTC	CASSPPGGPYNEQFF	TRBD2	TRBJ2-1	few	TRBV7-2
TGTGCCAGTAGTATCAAGACAGGGGGCAATTCACCCCTCCACTTT	CASSIKTGGNSPLHF	TRBD1	TRBJ1-6	-	TRBV19